A selection of T cell receptor beta chains follows, all from one sample in a study of T cell responses to AZD1222 COVID-19 vaccine. Measured with immunoSEQ multiplex PCR; TCRdb has only the in-frame clones, and not every one. The table lists around 84,000 clones, 85% to 90% of them singletons. The source was peripheral blood, collected on day 0 of AZD1222 vaccination. These receptors all stem from an adult in good health. CDR3s include the opening cysteine and the closing phenylalanine or tryptophan. A D gene is named only where the DNA matches it firmly. A row's size may be missing; if present it is once, few, many or a size class.

j_call cdr3_length v_call clone_size d_call cdr3_aa cdr3_nt
TRBJ1-5 15 TRBV30 - - CAWSEPGRSNQPQHF TGTGCCTGGAGTGAACCGGGACGGAGCAATCAGCCCCAGCATTTT
TRBJ1-2 15 TRBV13 - - CASSLILRGLESYTF TGTGCCAGCAGCTTAATCTTGAGGGGTTTAGAGAGCTACACCTTC
TRBJ1-4 14 TRBV28 - - CASSLHKTNEKLFF TGTGCCAGCAGTTTACACAAAACTAATGAAAAACTGTTTTTT
TRBJ2-3 15 TRBV5-1 - - CASSLEGTSTDTQYF TGCGCCAGCAGCTTGGAGGGAACTAGCACAGATACGCAGTATTTT
TRBJ2-5 15 TRBV19 - TRBD2 CASSGTSGSGETQYF TGTGCCAGTAGCGGGACTAGCGGGAGCGGGGAGACCCAGTACTTC
TRBJ1-1 12 TRBV29-1 - TRBD1 CSVNRGTPEAFF TGCAGCGTAAACAGGGGTACCCCTGAAGCTTTCTTT
TRBJ2-7 15 TRBV23-1 - TRBD1 CASRLRDRGPGEQYF TGCGCCAGCAGACTCCGGGACAGGGGGCCAGGCGAGCAGTACTTC
TRBJ2-2 17 TRBV7-8 - - CASSLSQARGWAGELFF TGTGCCAGCAGCTTATCCCAGGCGAGGGGATGGGCCGGGGAGCTGTTTTTT
TRBJ2-7 15 TRBV5-1 - TRBD2 CASSLSVAGPYEQYF TGCGCCAGCAGCTTGAGTGTAGCGGGCCCCTACGAGCAGTACTTC
TRBJ1-2 13 TRBV3-1/TRBV3-2 once - CASSPTRSGGYTF TGTGCCAGCAGCCCCACTCGCTCGGGTGGCTACACCTTC
TRBJ2-4 12 TRBV28 - - CASRGGGDIQYF TGTGCCAGCAGAGGAGGGGGGGACATTCAGTACTTC
TRBJ1-4 15 TRBV3-1/TRBV3-2 - - CASSPPPGEGEKLFF TGTGCCAGCAGCCCACCCCCCGGGGAGGGGGAAAAACTGTTTTTT
TRBJ2-7 12 TRBV5-1 - - CASSYGNYEQYF TGCGCCAGCAGCTACGGTAACTACGAGCAGTACTTC
TRBJ2-1 14 TRBV24-1 - - CATSESGRDNEQFF TGTGCCACCAGTGAGAGCGGCCGAGATAATGAGCAGTTCTTC
TRBJ1-3 14 TRBV7-2 - - CASSSDRPGNTIYF TGTGCCAGCAGCTCCGACAGGCCTGGAAACACCATATATTTT
TRBJ2-1 15 TRBV6-8 - TRBD2 CASSLGTTTRSEQFF TGTGCCAGCAGTTTAGGGACTACAACCAGGAGTGAGCAGTTCTTC
TRBJ1-5 13 TRBV30 - - CAWSVQEGQPQHF TGTGCCTGGAGTGTACAGGAGGGTCAGCCCCAGCATTTT
TRBJ2-4 14 TRBV28 - - CASTFSELASIQYF TGTGCCAGCACCTTTTCCGAACTAGCCTCAATTCAGTACTTC
TRBJ1-3 16 TRBV11-2 - - CASSSPYRAGRNTIYF TGTGCCAGCAGCTCCCCTTACAGGGCTGGAAGAAACACCATATATTTT
TRBJ2-3 15 TRBV28 - TRBD2 CASTGEGFYADTQYF TGTGCCAGCACCGGGGAGGGGTTTTATGCAGATACGCAGTATTTT
TRBJ2-1 17 TRBV5-1 - TRBD2 CASRPGGGGSSYNEQFF TGCGCCAGCCGCCCAGGTGGCGGGGGGAGCTCCTACAATGAGCAGTTCTTC
TRBJ1-5 15 TRBV9 - TRBD1 CASSGPGTGAETQHF TGTGCCAGCAGCGGCCCCGGGACAGGGGCTGAGACCCAGCATTTT
TRBJ1-2 18 TRBV6-1 - TRBD1 CASSEIPGQVDRDYGYTF TGTGCCAGCAGTGAAATCCCCGGGCAGGTCGACAGGGACTATGGCTACACCTTC
TRBJ2-1 18 TRBV15 - TRBD2 CATSRPRLAGVKRDEQFF TGTGCCACCAGCAGGCCTCGACTAGCGGGAGTTAAACGGGATGAGCAGTTCTTC
TRBJ2-7 13 TRBV7-7 - - CASSRDVSYEQYF TGTGCCAGCAGCCGGGACGTTTCCTACGAGCAGTACTTC
TRBJ1-5 15 TRBV28 - TRBD1 CASSTGQGAAQPQHF TGTGCCAGCAGTACGGGACAGGGGGCAGCTCAGCCCCAGCATTTT
TRBJ2-7 15 TRBV29-1 - - CSAGDQYLNNYEQYF TGCAGCGCCGGAGATCAGTACCTAAATAATTACGAGCAGTACTTC
TRBJ2-7 12 TRBV10-3 - - CAISEFSYEQYF TGTGCCATCAGTGAGTTTTCCTACGAGCAGTACTTC
TRBJ1-4 17 TRBV19 once TRBD1 CASRPGTADATNEKLFF TGTGCCAGTAGACCCGGGACAGCGGATGCAACTAATGAAAAACTGTTTTTT
TRBJ1-3 15 TRBV5-1 - - CASSPGHNSGNTIYF TGCGCCAGCAGCCCAGGACACAACTCTGGAAACACCATATATTTT
TRBJ2-1 12 TRBV7-2 - - CASSLSGGEQFF TGTGCCAGCAGCTTGTCCGGGGGTGAGCAGTTCTTC
TRBJ1-3 15 TRBV11-2 - - CASSLESYSGNTIYF TGTGCCAGCAGCTTAGAAAGCTACTCTGGAAACACCATATATTTT
TRBJ2-1 14 TRBV5-1 - TRBD1 CASRGQGSYNEQFF TGCGCCAGCAGAGGACAGGGATCTTACAATGAGCAGTTCTTC
TRBJ2-5 13 TRBV18 - - CASSPPGLETQYF TGTGCCAGCTCACCACCCGGGCTGGAGACCCAGTACTTC
TRBJ1-2 14 TRBV5-5 - - CASSLDRSYYGYTF TGTGCCAGCAGCCTAGACAGGTCCTACTATGGCTACACCTTC
TRBJ2-1 15 TRBV29-1 - TRBD1 CSVHRGKSSYNEQFF TGCAGCGTTCACAGGGGCAAGAGCTCCTACAATGAGCAGTTCTTC
TRBJ2-1 13 TRBV9 - - CASSVEGRNEQFF TGTGCCAGCAGCGTAGAGGGAAGGAATGAGCAGTTCTTC
TRBJ1-2 18 TRBV28 - TRBD1 CASSSRPGQGAPNYGYTF TGTGCCAGCAGTTCCCGGCCGGGACAGGGGGCTCCTAACTATGGCTACACCTTC
TRBJ1-1 15 TRBV5-1 - - CASSLYRGENTEAFF TGCGCCAGCAGCTTGTATCGTGGGGAGAACACTGAAGCTTTCTTT
TRBJ2-1 14 TRBV29-1 - TRBD2 CSVGSGRALNEQFF TGCAGCGTAGGTAGCGGGAGGGCCCTCAATGAGCAGTTCTTC
TRBJ1-6 16 TRBV6-5 - TRBD1 CASSSGQGAFNSPLHF TGTGCCAGCAGTTCGGGACAGGGGGCTTTTAATTCACCCCTCCACTTT
TRBJ2-7 16 TRBV4-2 - - CASSQEEKLAYYEQYF TGTGCCAGCAGCCAAGAGGAAAAACTAGCCTACTACGAGCAGTACTTC
TRBJ1-2 16 TRBV4-1 - - CASSQVITSTNYGYTF TGCGCCAGCAGCCAAGTAATCACTTCAACTAACTATGGCTACACCTTC
TRBJ2-7 14 TRBV5-1 - TRBD1 CASSAGQGAYEQYF TGCGCCAGCAGCGCGGGACAGGGGGCTTACGAGCAGTACTTC
TRBJ2-7 15 TRBV19 once - CASSDRTGNSYEQYF TGTGCCAGTAGTGACAGGACGGGGAACTCCTACGAGCAGTACTTC
TRBJ2-7 14 TRBV21-1 once - CASSTRDSSYEQYF TGTGCCAGCAGCACCCGGGACAGTAGCTACGAGCAGTACTTC
TRBJ2-7 16 TRBV4-3 - TRBD2 CASSQDSGASSYEQYF TGCGCCAGCAGCCAAGATAGCGGGGCTAGCTCCTACGAGCAGTACTTC
TRBJ1-2 15 TRBV6-5 - - CASSYSQGRNYGYTF TGTGCCAGCAGTTACTCGCAGGGGAGGAACTATGGCTACACCTTC
TRBJ2-1 11 TRBV7-9 - - CASSLDNEQFF TGTGCCAGCAGCTTAGACAATGAGCAGTTCTTC
TRBJ1-4 14 TRBV7-2 - - CASSLRHDGEKLFF TGTGCCAGCAGCTTAAGACACGACGGCGAAAAACTGTTTTTT
TRBJ1-4 16 TRBV5-5 - TRBD1 CASSSTQQGAQEKLFF TGTGCCAGCAGCTCGACGCAACAGGGGGCGCAGGAAAAACTGTTTTTT